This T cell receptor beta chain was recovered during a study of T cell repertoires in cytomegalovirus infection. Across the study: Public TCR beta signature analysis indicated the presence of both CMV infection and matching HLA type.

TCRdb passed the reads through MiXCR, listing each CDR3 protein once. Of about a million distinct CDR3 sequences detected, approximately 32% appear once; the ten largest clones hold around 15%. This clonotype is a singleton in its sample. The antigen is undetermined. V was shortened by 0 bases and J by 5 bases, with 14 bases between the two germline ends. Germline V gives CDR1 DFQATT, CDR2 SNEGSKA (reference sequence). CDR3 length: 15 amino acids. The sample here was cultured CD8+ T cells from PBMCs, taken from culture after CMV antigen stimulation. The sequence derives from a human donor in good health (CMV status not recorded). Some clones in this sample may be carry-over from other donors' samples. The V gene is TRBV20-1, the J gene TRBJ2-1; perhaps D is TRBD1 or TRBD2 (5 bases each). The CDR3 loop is CSARDEGTSNNEQFF. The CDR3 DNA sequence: TGCAGTGCTAGAGATGAGGGGACCTCGAACAATGAGCAGTTCTTC.